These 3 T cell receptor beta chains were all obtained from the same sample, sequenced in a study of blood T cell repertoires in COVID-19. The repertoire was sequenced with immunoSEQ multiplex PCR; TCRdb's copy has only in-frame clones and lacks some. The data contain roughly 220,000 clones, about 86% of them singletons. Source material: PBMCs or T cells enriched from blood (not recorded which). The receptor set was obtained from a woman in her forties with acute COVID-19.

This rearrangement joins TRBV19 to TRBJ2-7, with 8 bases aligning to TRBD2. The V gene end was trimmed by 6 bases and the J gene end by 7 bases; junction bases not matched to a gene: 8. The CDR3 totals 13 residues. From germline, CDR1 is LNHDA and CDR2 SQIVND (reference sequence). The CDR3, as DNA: TGTGCCAGTAGCTCTCTGCCGGGGGGGGAGCAGTACTTC. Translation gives CASSSLPGGEQYF.

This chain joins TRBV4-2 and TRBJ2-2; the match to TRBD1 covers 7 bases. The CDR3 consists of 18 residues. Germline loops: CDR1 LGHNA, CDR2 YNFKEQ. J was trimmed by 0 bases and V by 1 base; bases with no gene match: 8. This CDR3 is CASSQGPGTAPNTGELFF. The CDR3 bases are TGTGCCAGCAGCCAAGGACCTGGGACAGCCCCGAACACCGGGGAGCTGTTTTTT.

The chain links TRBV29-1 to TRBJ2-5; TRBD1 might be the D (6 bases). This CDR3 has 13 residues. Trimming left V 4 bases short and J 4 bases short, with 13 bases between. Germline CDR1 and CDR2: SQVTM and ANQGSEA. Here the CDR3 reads CSVGARGRETQYF. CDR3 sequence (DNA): TGCAGCGTTGGTGCGAGGGGGAGAGAGACCCAGTACTTC.